This TCR beta chain was recovered during a study of blood T cell repertoires in COVID-19. Germline V gene data show CDR1 as MNHEY and CDR2 as SMNVEV (reference sequence). The ends lost 6 bases at V and 2 bases at J; junction bases unmatched: 3. The CDR3 has 14 amino acids. Produced via immunoSEQ multiplex PCR; TCRdb's table is partial and in-frame only. The sample lists around 250,000 clones, 90% to 95% occurring once. V gene TRBV27 combines with J gene TRBJ1-5, with 8 bases that match TRBD1. The TCR sequence derives from a human donor in a cohort exposed to, infected with or recovered from COVID-19 (not recorded which). The donor label of this sample is uncertain. Sequences were obtained from PBMCs or T cells enriched from blood (not recorded which). The CDR3 region is CASRVQGGNQPQHF. The CDR3 region has the DNA TGTGCCAGCAGAGTACAGGGGGGCAATCAGCCCCAGCATTTT.